This T cell receptor beta chain was documented in a study of blood T cell repertoires in COVID-19 (dated by TCRdb to the early 2020s). Background on the whole study: Samples from collaborators originated in the United States, Italy and Spain and spanned both the acute and convalescent phases of COVID-19. Nearly every sample came with metadata listing a de-identified subject ID, COVID-19 status, age in years and sex. Where HLA class I and class II types were available, the types were taken from metadata supplied by the sample provider, not from assay-based typing. The dataset comprised deeply sampled blood TCRbeta repertoires from subjects exposed to, actively infected with, or recovered from COVID-19. Samples were obtained from the ongoing ImmuneRACE study (first 160 participants) and from over a thousand subjects provided by 6 global collaborators. The repertoires were released in a freely available public database intended as a resource for research on the immune response to SARS-CoV-2. The material from the prospective study consisted of cDNA or gDNA derived from T cells, B-cell-depleted T cells, or PBMCs. Beyond this particular receptor, the publication reports: The amount of clinical and demographic metadata varied by source and participant and was provided uncurated.

Comment on this clone: Its binding antigen is unknown. Per-base qualities were not stored, and no clone one base away is much larger.

The junction shows trimming of 6 bases on V and 2 bases on J, plus 14 bases between the germline ends. From the cysteine up to the phenylalanine, the CDR3 has a length of 15 residues. Solely the CDR3 DNA is kept, with 45 bases framed from the first base. As encoded in the germline V gene, CDR1 is SNHLY while CDR2 is FYNNEI. The immunoSEQ Assay, a bias-controlled multiplex PCR, was used to amplify TCRbeta CDR3 regions from genomic DNA. The published analysis was carried out like this. Nucleated cell counts per sample were estimated from amplification of reference gene primers within the assay. To quantify the absolute abundance of each unique TCRbeta CDR3 rearrangement, sequence reads were collapsed and filtered. For each sample, productive Simpson clonality was calculated as the square root of Simpson's diversity index over productive rearrangements. TCRdb carries this immuneACCESS record with in-frame sequences only. Its versions omit some clonotypes, under half of them owing to an unresolved V gene in the studies checked, with the rest unexplained. The DNA was the basis for D and trimming; V, J and clone size are from that table. This sample has about half a million clones in its table, and roughly nine tenths of those were observed once. The ten largest clones take up 6.5% to 8.5% of the sample.

Participants in the prospective study were enrolled through a virtual design, were aged about 18 to 100 years, and lived in under 25 United States geographic areas. In the prospective study, cohorts were assigned on the basis of participant-reported clinical history obtained from a screening survey and a study questionnaire. Recovered participants in ImmuneRACE Cohort 3 were defined by two consecutive negative NP/OP PCR tests, clearance by a healthcare professional, or resolution of symptoms. Each participant in the prospective study had whole blood, serum and a nasopharyngeal or oropharyngeal swab collected by mobile phlebotomists. Participants in the prospective study had the option to provide additional blood draws and questionnaires over a roughly two-month period. Blood samples from the prospective study were shipped frozen or at room temperature prior to DNA extraction.

The receptor's source is a woman aged 55-69 years who had recovered from COVID-19. Sample: PBMCs or T cells enriched from blood (not recorded which). The V and J genes are TRBV2 and TRBJ1-5, and TRBD1 may be the D gene, going by 6 matching bases. The DNA reads TGTGCCAGCAGCTTACAGGGATTCGGCAATCAGCCCCAGCATTTT. This yields the protein CASSLQGFGNQPQHF.